This TCR beta chain was captured in a study of blood T cell repertoires in COVID-19. For the study at large: Specimens from acute and convalescent COVID-19 originated in the United States, Italy and Spain. In each case, the material was cDNA or gDNA derived from T cells, B-cell-depleted T cells, or PBMCs.

Original methodology: Amplification of reference gene primers provided the estimated nucleated cell counts. The table came from immunoSEQ multiplex PCR; TCRdb's copy has only in-frame clones and leaves some out. Clone size and V and J calls were adopted from that table, with D and trimming inferred from the DNA. The sample contains tens of thousands of clones, around 88% of which appear only once. With 1 base removed from V and 6 bases from J, the gap between germline ends came to 8 bases. Germline V CDR1 and CDR2: SGDLS, YYNGEE. The CDR3 spans 13 residues. Sequencing used peripheral blood. The V call is TRBV9, the J call TRBJ2-1; D uncertain. The clonotype comes from a human donor with active COVID-19. The donor label of this sample is uncertain. The CDR3 nucleotides are TGTGCCAGCAGCGTACTAGTGAGCAATGAGCAGTTCTTC. Protein product: CASSVLVSNEQFF.